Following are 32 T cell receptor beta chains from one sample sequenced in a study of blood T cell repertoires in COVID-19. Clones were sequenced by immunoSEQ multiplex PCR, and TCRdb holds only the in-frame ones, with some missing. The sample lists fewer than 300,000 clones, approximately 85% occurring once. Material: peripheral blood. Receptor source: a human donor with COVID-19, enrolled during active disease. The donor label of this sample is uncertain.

The CDR3 region has the DNA TGTGCCAGCAGTAACCGGGACAGGGGGCTCTATGGCTACACCTTC. Protein sequence: CASSNRDRGLYGYTF. The genes are TRBV6-6 and TRBJ1-2; 12 nucleotides line up with TRBD1. The germline V gene has CDR1 MNHNY and CDR2 SVGAGI (reference sequence). The trim removed 5 bases at V and 4 bases at J, leaving 5 bases unmatched. The CDR3 extends over 15 amino acids.

The CDR3 bases are TGTGCCATCATAATCGGAGGTGAGCAGTTCTTC. Translation gives CAIIIGGEQFF. The rearrangement links TRBV10-3 to TRBJ2-1, with TRBD2 as a possible D gene (5 bases). The CDR3 extends over 11 amino acids. Deletions cut 7 bases from V and 9 bases from J, with 10 bases between. Per the germline V gene, CDR1 is ENHRY and CDR2 is SYGVKD.

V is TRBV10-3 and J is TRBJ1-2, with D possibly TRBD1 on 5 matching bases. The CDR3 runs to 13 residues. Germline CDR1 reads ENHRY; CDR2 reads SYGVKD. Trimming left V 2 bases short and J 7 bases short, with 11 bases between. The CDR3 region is CAISEGPQGGYTF. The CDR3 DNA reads TGTGCCATCAGTGAGGGGCCCCAGGGTGGCTACACCTTC.

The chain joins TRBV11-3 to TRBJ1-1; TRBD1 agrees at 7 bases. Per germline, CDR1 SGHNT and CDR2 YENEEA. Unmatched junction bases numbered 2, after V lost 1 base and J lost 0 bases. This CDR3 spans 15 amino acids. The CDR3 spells CASSLGGQMNTEAFF. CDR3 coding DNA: TGTGCCAGCAGCTTAGGGGGACAGATGAACACTGAAGCTTTCTTT.

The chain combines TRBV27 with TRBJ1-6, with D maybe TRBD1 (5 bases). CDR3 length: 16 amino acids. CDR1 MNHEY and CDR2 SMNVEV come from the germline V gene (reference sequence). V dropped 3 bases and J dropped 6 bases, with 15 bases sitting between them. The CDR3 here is CASSLVQGLPNSPLHF. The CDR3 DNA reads TGTGCCAGCAGTTTGGTCCAGGGATTGCCTAATTCACCCCTCCACTTT.

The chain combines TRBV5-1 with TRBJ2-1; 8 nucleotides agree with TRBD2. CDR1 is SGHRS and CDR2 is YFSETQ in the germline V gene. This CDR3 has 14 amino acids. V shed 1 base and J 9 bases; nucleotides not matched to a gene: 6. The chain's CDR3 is CASSLTGRAGEQFF. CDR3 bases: TGCGCCAGCAGCTTGACCGGGAGGGCCGGTGAGCAGTTCTTC.

CDR3 loop: CASSSSGHPGNTEAFF. In DNA form, the CDR3 reads TGTGCCAGCAGTTCTAGCGGGCATCCTGGGAACACTGAAGCTTTCTTT. The chain carries TRBV28 and TRBJ1-1; D call uncertain. Germline assignment: CDR1 MDHEN and CDR2 SYDVKM. V was cut by 4 bases and J by 1 base, with 16 bases left in between. The CDR3 runs to 16 residues.

This CDR3 reads CASSVGSSGVYEQYF. CDR3 nucleotides: TGTGCCAGCAGCGTAGGGTCTAGCGGGGTCTACGAGCAGTACTTC. This sequence joins TRBV9 and TRBJ2-7, with 9 bases identical to TRBD2. Germline V gene data show CDR1 as SGDLS and CDR2 as YYNGEE. V trimming: 0 bases; J trimming: 3 bases; junction bases outside the gene matches: 4. The CDR3 sequence is 15 residues long.

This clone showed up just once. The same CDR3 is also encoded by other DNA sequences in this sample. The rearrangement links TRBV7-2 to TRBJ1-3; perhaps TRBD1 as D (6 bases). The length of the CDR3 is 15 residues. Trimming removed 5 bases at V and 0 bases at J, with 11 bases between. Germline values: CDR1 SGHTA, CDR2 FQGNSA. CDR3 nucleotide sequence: TGTGCCAGCAGCCCCGACAGGAGCTCTGGAAACACCATATATTTT. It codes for CASSPDRSSGNTIYF.

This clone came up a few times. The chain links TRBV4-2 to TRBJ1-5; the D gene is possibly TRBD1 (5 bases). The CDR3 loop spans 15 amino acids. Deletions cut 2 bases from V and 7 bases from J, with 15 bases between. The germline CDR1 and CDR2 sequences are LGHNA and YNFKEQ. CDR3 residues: CASSQSARVPQPQHF. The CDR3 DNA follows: TGTGCCAGCAGCCAATCGGCCAGGGTACCCCAGCCCCAGCATTTT.

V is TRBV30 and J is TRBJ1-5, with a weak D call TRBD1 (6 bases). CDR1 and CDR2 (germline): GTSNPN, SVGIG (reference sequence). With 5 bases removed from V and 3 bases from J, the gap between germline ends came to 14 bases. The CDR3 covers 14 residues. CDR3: CAWAVRGHNQPQHF. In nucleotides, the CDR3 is TGTGCCTGGGCTGTACGGGGACACAATCAGCCCCAGCATTTT.

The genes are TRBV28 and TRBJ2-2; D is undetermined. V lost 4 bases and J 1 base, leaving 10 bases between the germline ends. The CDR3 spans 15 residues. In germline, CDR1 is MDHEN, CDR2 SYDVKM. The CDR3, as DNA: TGTGCCAGCAGTTCCCCAGGAAGGAACACCGGGGAGCTGTTTTTT. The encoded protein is CASSSPGRNTGELFF.

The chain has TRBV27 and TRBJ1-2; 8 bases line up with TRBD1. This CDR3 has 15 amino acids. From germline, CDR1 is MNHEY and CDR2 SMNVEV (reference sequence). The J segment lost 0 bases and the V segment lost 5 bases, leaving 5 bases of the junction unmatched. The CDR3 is CASSAGQGANYGYTF. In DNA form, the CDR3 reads TGTGCCAGCAGTGCTGGACAGGGAGCTAACTATGGCTACACCTTC.

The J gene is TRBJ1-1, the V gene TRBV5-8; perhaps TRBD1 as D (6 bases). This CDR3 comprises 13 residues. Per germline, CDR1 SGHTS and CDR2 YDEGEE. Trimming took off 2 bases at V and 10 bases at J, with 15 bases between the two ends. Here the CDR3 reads CASSLRQVISAFF. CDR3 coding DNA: TGTGCCAGCAGCTTAAGACAGGTAATCTCAGCTTTCTTT.

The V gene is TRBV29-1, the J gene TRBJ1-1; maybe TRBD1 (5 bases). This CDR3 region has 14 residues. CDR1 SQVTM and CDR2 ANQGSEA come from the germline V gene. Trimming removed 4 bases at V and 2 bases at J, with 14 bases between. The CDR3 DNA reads TGCAGCGTTGCCGTTTCGGGGACTAACACTGAAGCTTTCTTT. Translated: CSVAVSGTNTEAFF.

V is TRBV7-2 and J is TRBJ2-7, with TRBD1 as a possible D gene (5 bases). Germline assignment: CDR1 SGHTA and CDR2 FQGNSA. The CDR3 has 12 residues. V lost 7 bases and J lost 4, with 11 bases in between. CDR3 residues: CASTIQGYEQYF. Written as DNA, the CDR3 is TGTGCCAGCACGATTCAGGGATACGAGCAGTACTTC.

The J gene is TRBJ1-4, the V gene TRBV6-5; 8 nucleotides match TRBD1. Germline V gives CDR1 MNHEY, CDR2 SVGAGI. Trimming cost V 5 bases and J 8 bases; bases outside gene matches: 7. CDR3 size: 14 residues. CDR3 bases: TGTGCCAGCAGTCGCACAGGGGGTCGGGAAAAACTGTTTTTT. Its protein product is CASSRTGGREKLFF.

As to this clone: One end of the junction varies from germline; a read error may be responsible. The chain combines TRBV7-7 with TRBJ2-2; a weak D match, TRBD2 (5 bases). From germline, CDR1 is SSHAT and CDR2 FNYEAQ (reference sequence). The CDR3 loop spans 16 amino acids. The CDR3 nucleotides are TGTGCTAGCAGCTTAGGAAGAGGGCCCAACACCGGGGAGCTGTTTTTT. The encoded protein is CASSLGRGPNTGELFF.

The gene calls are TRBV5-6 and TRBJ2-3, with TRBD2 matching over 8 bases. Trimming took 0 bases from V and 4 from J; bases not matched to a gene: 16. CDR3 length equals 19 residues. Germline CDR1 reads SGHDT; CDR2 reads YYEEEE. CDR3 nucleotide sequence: TGTGCCAGCAGCTTGGGCCTAGCGGGTACACTAGGAGGATCAGATACGCAGTATTTT. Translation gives CASSLGLAGTLGGSDTQYF.

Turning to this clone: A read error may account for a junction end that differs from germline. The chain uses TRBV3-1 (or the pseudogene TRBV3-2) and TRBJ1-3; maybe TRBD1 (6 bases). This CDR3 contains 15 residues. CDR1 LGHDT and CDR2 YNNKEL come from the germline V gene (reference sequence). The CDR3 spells CASSQDAGAGNTIYF. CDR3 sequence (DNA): TGTGCCAGTAGCCAAGATGCAGGGGCTGGAAACACCATATATTTT.

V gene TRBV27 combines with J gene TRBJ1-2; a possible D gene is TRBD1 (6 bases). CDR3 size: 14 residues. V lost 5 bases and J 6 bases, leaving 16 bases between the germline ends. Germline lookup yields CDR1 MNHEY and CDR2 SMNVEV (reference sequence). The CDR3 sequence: CASSKQGKGHGYTF. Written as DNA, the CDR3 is TGTGCCAGCAGTAAACAGGGTAAAGGCCATGGCTACACCTTC.

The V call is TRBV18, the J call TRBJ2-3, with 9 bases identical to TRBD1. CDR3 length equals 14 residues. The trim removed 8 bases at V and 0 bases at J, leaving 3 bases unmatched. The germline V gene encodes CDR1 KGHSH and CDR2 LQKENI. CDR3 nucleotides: TGTGCCAGCCGAGGGACAGGGAGCACAGATACGCAGTATTTT. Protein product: CASRGTGSTDTQYF. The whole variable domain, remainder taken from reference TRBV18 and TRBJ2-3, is NAGVMQNPRHLVRRRGQEARLRCSPMKGHSHVYWYRQLPEEGLKFMVYLQKENIIDESGMPKERFSAEFPKEGPSILRIQQVVRGDSAAYFCASRGTGSTDTQYFGPGTRLTVL.

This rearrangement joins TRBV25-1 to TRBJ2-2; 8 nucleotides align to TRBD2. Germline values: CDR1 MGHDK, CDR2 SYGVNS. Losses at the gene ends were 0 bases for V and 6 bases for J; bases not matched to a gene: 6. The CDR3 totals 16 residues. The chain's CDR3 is CASSEYRGGQAGELFF. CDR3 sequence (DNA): TGTGCCAGCAGTGAATATCGCGGGGGGCAAGCCGGGGAGCTGTTTTTT.

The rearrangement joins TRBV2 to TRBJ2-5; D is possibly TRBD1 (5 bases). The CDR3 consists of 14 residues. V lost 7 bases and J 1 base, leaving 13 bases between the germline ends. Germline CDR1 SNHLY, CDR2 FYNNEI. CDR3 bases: TGTGCCAGCACCCGAGGACAAACCCAAGAGACCCAGTACTTC. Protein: CASTRGQTQETQYF.

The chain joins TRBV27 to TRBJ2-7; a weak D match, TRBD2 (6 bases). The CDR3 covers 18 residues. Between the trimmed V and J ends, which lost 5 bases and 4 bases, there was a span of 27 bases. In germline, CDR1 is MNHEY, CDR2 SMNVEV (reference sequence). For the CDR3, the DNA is TGTGCCAGCAGTCCAGATGCCCGGGACTTCCCGATGCATTACGAGCAGTACTTC. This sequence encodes CASSPDARDFPMHYEQYF.

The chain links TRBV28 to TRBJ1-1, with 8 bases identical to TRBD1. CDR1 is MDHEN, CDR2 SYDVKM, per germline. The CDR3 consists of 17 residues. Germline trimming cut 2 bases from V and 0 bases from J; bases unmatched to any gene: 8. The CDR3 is CASSLVGTGNMNTEAFF. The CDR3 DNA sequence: TGTGCCAGCAGTTTAGTGGGGACAGGCAACATGAACACTGAAGCTTTCTTT.

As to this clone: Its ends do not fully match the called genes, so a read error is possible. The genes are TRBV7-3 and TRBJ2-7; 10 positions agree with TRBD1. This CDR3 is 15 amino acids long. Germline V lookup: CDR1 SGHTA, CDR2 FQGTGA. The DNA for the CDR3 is TGTGCCAGCAGCATAACCGGGACAGGGGTCTACGAGCAGTACTTC. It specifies CASSITGTGVYEQYF. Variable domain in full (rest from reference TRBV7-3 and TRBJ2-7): GAGVSQTPSNKVTEKGKYVELRCDPISGHTALYWYRQSLGQGPEFLIYFQGTGAADDSGLPNDRFFAVRPEGSVSTLKIQRTERGDSAVYLCASSITGTGVYEQYFGPGTRLTVT.

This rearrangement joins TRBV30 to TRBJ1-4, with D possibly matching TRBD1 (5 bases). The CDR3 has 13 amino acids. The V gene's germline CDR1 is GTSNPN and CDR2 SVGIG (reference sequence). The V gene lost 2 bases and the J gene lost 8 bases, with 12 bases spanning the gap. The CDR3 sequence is CAWSQGQTEKLFF. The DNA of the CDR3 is TGTGCCTGGAGTCAAGGACAAACCGAAAAACTGTTTTTT. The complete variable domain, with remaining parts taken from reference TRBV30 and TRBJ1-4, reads SQTIHQWPATLVQPVGSPLSLECTVEGTSNPNLYWYRQAAGRGLQLLFYSVGIGQISSEVPQNLSASRPQDRQFILSSKKLLLSDSGFYLCAWSQGQTEKLFFGSGTQLSVL.

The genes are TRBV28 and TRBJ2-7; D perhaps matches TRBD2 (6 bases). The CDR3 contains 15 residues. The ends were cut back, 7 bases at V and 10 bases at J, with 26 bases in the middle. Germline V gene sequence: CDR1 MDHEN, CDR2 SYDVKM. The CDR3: CASTAGRERSTGQYF. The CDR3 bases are TGTGCCAGCACCGCGGGGCGGGAACGTTCTACTGGCCAGTACTTC.

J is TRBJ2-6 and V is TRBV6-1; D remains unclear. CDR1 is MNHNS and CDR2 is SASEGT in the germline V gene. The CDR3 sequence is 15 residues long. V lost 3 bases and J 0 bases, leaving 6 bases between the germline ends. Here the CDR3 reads CASSDGFSGANVLTF. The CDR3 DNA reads TGTGCCAGCAGTGACGGGTTCTCTGGGGCCAACGTCCTGACTTTC.

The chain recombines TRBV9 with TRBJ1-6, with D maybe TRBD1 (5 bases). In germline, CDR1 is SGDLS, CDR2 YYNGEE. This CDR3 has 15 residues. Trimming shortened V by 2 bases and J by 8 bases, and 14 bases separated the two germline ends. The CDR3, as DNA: TGTGCCAGCAGCGTCAGTTTGACAGAGTATTCACCCCTCCACTTT. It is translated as CASSVSLTEYSPLHF.

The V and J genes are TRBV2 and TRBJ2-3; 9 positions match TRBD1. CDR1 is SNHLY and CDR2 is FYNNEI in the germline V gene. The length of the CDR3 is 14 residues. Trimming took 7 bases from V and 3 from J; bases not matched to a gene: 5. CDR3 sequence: CASKRDRATDTQYF. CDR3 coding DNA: TGTGCCAGCAAGCGGGACAGGGCGACAGATACGCAGTATTTT.